This record covers a single TCR beta chain. Its antigen is not identified. The time point denotes: newly diagnosed GD, antithyroid drugs for less than 3 months. After RNA was extracted from PBMCs, the TCR library was made from it. EDTA tubes were used for drawing around 9.7 milliliters of peripheral blood. The sample originates from a study of regulatory T cells in long-lasting Graves disease. Findings and caveats of the study: Accuracy could have been hurt by small sample size. Favoring TRBV28, TRBJ1-2 and TRBJ2-5 was a feature seen in persistent disease.

With iRepertoire HTBI primers and Arm-PCR of CDR3 regions, TCR beta libraries were built. TCRdb re-analysed the multiplex PCR reads in MiXCR, keeping a single row per CDR3 protein. The sample lists 410,000 or so distinct CDR3 sequences, 15% occurring once. Germline-derived CDR1 and CDR2 are SGHTA and FQGTGA. CDR3 length: 14 residues. J gave up 6 bases and V 4 bases, and 5 bases lay outside the gene matches. The data were also submitted as part of a second study, on T cells in Graves' hyperthyroidism and ophthalmopathy.

The specimen was peripheral blood mononuclear cells (PBMCs), collected at new diagnosis, from a patient treated with antithyroid drugs. V and J are TRBV7-3 and TRBJ2-1; 8 bases line up with TRBD1. The sequence came from a woman between 25 and 40 years old with Graves disease. The CDR3 nucleotides are TGTGCCAGCAGCTCAGGACAGGGAGTCAATGAGCAGTTCTTC. It encodes CASSSGQGVNEQFF.